One sample yielded the 10 T cell receptor beta chains listed below, sequenced in a study of blood T cell repertoires in COVID-19. Measured with immunoSEQ multiplex PCR; TCRdb has only the in-frame clones, and not every one. The table includes approximately 75,000 clones, around two thirds detected once. The sequenced sample was peripheral blood. Source of these receptors: a human donor with acute or convalescent COVID-19. The donor label of this sample is uncertain.

J is TRBJ2-7 and V is TRBV6-2 or TRBV6-3; TRBD1 might be the D (5 bases). There are 16 residues in the CDR3. CDR1 and CDR2 (germline): MNHEY, SVGEGT. V lost 0 bases and J 2 bases, leaving 14 bases between the germline ends. The CDR3 is CASSYSITGLTYEQYF. CDR3 DNA sequence: TGTGCCAGCAGTTACTCGATCACAGGCCTGACCTACGAGCAGTACTTC.

The CDR3 protein is CASSPPSKAGPTDTQYF. For the CDR3, the DNA is TGTGCCAGCTCACCACCAAGTAAAGCTGGGCCCACAGATACGCAGTATTTT. The gene calls are TRBV18 and TRBJ2-3; D gene uncertain. Germline V lookup: CDR1 KGHSH, CDR2 LQKENI. The CDR3 is 17 amino acids. V was clipped by 0 bases and J by 2 bases, with 15 bases between them.

This clone was seen a handful of times. This chain connects TRBV27 to TRBJ1-2, with a weak D call TRBD1 (5 bases). Trimming removed 10 bases from V and 6 bases from J, with 15 bases in between. The CDR3 has 12 residues. CDR1 is MNHEY and CDR2 is SMNVEV in the germline V gene (reference sequence). For the CDR3, the DNA is TGTGCCACCCGGGGGGAGGGGAATGGCTACACCTTC. Translating it yields CATRGEGNGYTF.

This clone was observed a few times. The chain employs TRBV19 and TRBJ2-1; perhaps TRBD2 as D (7 bases). The CDR3 has 16 residues. The germline V gene has CDR1 LNHDA and CDR2 SQIVND (reference sequence). The V gene lost 4 bases and the J gene lost 1 base, with 14 bases spanning the gap. DNA of the CDR3: TGTGCCAGTAGTAAACGGGGGGCGGGGTCCTACAATGAGCAGTTCTTC. The encoded protein is CASSKRGAGSYNEQFF.

The chain is built from TRBV6-1 and TRBJ1-2; TRBD1 matches at 9 bases. Germline V gives CDR1 MNHNS, CDR2 SASEGT. This CDR3 contains 16 residues. With 0 bases clipped from V and 5 bases from J, the junction kept 7 bases outside the gene matches. Here the CDR3 reads CASSEAVGQGRYGYTF. The CDR3 coding sequence is TGTGCCAGCAGTGAAGCAGTGGGACAGGGAAGGTATGGCTACACCTTC.

This clone has just a few counts. This sequence joins TRBV27 and TRBJ2-1, with 7 bases lining up with TRBD2. The CDR3 contains 13 residues. Per germline, CDR1 MNHEY and CDR2 SMNVEV (reference sequence). V trimming: 5 bases; J trimming: 10 bases; junction bases outside the gene matches: 8. CDR3 in amino acids: CASSLAKLAEQFF. The CDR3 nucleotides are TGTGCCAGCAGTCTCGCAAAACTAGCGGAGCAGTTCTTC.

The chain links TRBV5-1 to TRBJ2-7; tentatively, D is TRBD2 (6 bases). In germline, CDR1 is SGHRS, CDR2 YFSETQ. With 4 bases removed from V and 2 bases from J, the gap between germline ends came to 16 bases. This CDR3 region has 15 residues. The CDR3 DNA reads as TGCGCCAGCAGCCAGGAGATAGCGGTTCCCTACGAGCAGTACTTC. Translated: CASSQEIAVPYEQYF.

The chain carries TRBV2 and TRBJ1-2; the D gene is possibly TRBD1 (6 bases). The CDR3 spans 13 residues. V was shortened by 4 bases and J by 5 bases, with 11 bases between the two germline ends. Germline V gene lookup returns CDR1 SNHLY and CDR2 FYNNEI. The CDR3: CASSAGEGYGYTF. CDR3 nucleotides: TGTGCCAGCAGTGCAGGGGAGGGGTATGGCTACACCTTC. Full variable domain (missing parts from reference TRBV2 and TRBJ1-2): EPEVTQTPSHQVTQMGQEVILRCVPISNHLYFYWYRQILGQKVEFLVSFYNNEISEKSEIFDDQFSVERPDGSNFTLKIRSTKLEDSAMYFCASSAGEGYGYTFGSGTRLTVV.

This chain connects TRBV5-4 to TRBJ2-4, with 8 bases matching TRBD1. Per germline, CDR1 SGHNT and CDR2 YYREEE (reference sequence). V lost 5 bases to trimming and J lost 5 bases; unmatched junction nucleotides: 6. The CDR3 is 14 amino acids. CDR3 residues: CASSLYRGENIQYF. The CDR3 DNA is TGTGCCAGCAGTCTATACAGGGGGGAAAACATTCAGTACTTC. Using reference TRBV5-4 and TRBJ2-4 for the parts outside the CDR3, the full variable domain is ETGVTQSPTHLIKTRGQQVTLRCSSQSGHNTVSWYQQALGQGPQFIFQYYREEENGRGNFPPRFSGLQFPNYSSELNVNALELDDSALYLCASSLYRGENIQYFGAGTRLSVL.

The chain is built from TRBV3-1 (or the pseudogene TRBV3-2) and TRBJ2-5; 9 nucleotides line up with TRBD1. Germline assignment: CDR1 LGHDT and CDR2 YNNKEL (reference sequence). This CDR3 spans 13 amino acids. V shed 4 bases and J 6 bases; nucleotides not matched to a gene: 3. The CDR3 DNA sequence: TGTGCCAGCAGCCCAGGGACAGGGAAGACCCAGTACTTC. Residues: CASSPGTGKTQYF.